This T cell receptor beta chain was captured by sequencing in a study of blood T cell repertoires in COVID-19. Study as a whole: Some COVID-19 samples were acute and others convalescent; all came from the United States, Italy and Spain. From T cells, B-cell-depleted T cells, or PBMCs came the material, which was cDNA or gDNA.

Trimming pared 4 bases from V and 5 bases from J, leaving 11 bases between. The germline V gene has CDR1 MGHRA and CDR2 YSYEKL. The CDR3 length is 13 residues. Authors' methods: The assay estimated nucleated cells by amplifying reference gene primers. Sequencing used immunoSEQ multiplex PCR; TCRdb keeps in-frame clones, though not all of them. V, J and clone size reflect that table, while D and trimming were determined from the DNA. This table has about 290,000 clones, roughly 80% appearing once. Sequencing was carried out using peripheral blood. This clonotype was sampled from a woman in her fifties or sixties with active or convalescent COVID-19. This rearrangement joins TRBV4-1 to TRBJ2-5, with D uncertain. The CDR3 loop reads CASSLRSPETQYF. The DNA for the CDR3 is TGCGCCAGCAGCCTCCGGTCGCCGGAGACCCAGTACTTC.